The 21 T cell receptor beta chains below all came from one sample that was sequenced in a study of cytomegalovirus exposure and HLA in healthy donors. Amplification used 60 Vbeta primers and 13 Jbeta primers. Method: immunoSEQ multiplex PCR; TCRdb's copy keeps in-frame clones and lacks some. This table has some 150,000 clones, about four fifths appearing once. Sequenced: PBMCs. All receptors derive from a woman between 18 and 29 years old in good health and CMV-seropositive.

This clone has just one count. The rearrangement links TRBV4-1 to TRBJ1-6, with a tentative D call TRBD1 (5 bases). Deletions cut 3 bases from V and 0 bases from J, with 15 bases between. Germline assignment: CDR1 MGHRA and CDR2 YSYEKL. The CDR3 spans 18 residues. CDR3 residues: CASSQATPGISYNSPLHF. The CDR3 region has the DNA TGCGCCAGCAGCCAGGCAACCCCAGGGATCTCCTATAATTCACCCCTCCACTTT.

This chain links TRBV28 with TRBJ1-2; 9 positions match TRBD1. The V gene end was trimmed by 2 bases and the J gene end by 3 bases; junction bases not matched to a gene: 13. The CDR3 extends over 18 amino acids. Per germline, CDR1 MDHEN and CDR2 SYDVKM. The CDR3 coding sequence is TGTGCCAGCAGTTTAACCGGTGGGGGACAGGGAGACGACTATGGCTACACCTTC. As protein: CASSLTGGGQGDDYGYTF.

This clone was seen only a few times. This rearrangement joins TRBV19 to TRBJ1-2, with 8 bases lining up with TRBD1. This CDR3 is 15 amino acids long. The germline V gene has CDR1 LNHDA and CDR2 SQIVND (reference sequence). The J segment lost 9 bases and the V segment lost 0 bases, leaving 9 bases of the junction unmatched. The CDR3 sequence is CASSIDPPGGGSYTF. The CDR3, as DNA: TGTGCCAGTAGTATAGACCCTCCAGGGGGCGGAAGCTACACCTTC.

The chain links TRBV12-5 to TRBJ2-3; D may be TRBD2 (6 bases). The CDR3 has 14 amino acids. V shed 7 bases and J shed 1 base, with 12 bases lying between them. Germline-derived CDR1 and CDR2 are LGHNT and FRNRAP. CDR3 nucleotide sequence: TGTGCTAGTGCCCGGGGACTTGGCACAGATACGCAGTATTTT. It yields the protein CASARGLGTDTQYF.

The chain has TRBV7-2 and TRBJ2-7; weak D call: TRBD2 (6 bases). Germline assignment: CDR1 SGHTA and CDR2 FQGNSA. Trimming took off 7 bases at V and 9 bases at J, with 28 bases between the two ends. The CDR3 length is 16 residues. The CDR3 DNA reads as TGTGCCAGCACTATAAACGGGGGACCCCCACTCGGCGGGCAGTACTTC. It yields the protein CASTINGGPPLGGQYF.

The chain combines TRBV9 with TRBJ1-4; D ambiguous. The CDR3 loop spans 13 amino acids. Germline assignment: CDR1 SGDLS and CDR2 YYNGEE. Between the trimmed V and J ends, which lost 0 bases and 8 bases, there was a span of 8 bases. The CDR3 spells CASSVVGGEKLFF. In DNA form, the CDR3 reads TGTGCCAGCAGCGTAGTCGGCGGGGAAAAACTGTTTTTT. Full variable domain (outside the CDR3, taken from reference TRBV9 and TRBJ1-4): DSGVTQTPKHLITATGQRVTLRCSPRSGDLSVYWYQQSLDQGLQFLIQYYNGEERAKGNILERFSAQQFPDLHSELNLSSLELGDSALYFCASSVVGGEKLFFGSGTQLSVL.

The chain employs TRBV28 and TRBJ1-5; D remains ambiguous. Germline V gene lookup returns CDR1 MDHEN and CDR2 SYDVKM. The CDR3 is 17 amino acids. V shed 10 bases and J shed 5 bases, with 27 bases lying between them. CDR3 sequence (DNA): TGTGCCACCCTGCGCCCTCGACCGAGCGCCCCTTATCAGCCCCAGCATTTT. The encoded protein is CATLRPRPSAPYQPQHF.

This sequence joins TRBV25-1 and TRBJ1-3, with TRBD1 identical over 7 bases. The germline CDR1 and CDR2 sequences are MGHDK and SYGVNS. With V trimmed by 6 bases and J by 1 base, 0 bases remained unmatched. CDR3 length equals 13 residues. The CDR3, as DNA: TGTGCCAGCAGGGACAGGTCTGGAAACACCATATATTTT. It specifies CASRDRSGNTIYF. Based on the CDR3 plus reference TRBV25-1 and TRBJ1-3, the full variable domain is EADIYQTPRYLVIGTGKKITLECSQTMGHDKMYWYQQDPGMELHLIHYSYGVNSTEKGDLSSESTVSRIRTEHFPLTLESARPSHTSQYLCASRDRSGNTIYFGEGSWLTVV.

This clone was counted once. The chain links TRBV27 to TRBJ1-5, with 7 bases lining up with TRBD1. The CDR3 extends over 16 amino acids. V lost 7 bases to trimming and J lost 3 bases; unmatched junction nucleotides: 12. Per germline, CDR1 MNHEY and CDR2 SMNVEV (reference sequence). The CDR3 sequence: CASTSPWTGDNQPQHF. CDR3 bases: TGTGCCAGCACCTCTCCCTGGACAGGCGACAATCAGCCCCAGCATTTT.

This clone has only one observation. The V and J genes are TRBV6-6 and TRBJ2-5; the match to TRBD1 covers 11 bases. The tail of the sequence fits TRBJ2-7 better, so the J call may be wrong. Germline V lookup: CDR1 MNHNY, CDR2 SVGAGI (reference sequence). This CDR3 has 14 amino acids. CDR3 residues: CASSGTGGTYEQYF. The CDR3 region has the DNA TGTGCCAGCAGCGGGACAGGGGGTACCTACGAGCAGTACTTC.

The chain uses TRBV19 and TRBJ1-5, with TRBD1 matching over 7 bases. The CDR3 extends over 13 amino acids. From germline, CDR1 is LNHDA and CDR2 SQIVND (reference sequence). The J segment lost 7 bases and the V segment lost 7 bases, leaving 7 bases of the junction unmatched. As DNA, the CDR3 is TGTGCCAGTATACAGGGGCTGGGGCAGCCCCAGCATTTT. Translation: CASIQGLGQPQHF.

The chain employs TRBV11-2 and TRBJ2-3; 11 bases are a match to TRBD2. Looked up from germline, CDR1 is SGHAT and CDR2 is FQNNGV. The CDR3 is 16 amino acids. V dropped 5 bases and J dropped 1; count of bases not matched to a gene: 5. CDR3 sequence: CASSAATSGGTDTQYF. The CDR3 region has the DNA TGTGCCAGCAGCGCGGCGACTAGCGGGGGCACAGATACGCAGTATTTT.

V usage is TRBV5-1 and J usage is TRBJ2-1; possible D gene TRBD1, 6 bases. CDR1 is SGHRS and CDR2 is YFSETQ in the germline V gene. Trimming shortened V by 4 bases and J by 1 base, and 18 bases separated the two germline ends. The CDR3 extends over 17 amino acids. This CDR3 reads CASSRGFRVESYNEQFF. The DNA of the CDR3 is TGCGCCAGCAGCAGGGGGTTTCGGGTAGAGTCCTACAATGAGCAGTTCTTC.

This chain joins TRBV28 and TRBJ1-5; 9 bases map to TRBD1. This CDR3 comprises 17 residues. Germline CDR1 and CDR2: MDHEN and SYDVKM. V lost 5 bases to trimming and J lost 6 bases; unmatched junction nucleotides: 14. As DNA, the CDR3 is TGTGCCAGCAGTCCCCGGACAGGGGCCTCTGTGGGTCAGCCCCAGCATTTT. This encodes CASSPRTGASVGQPQHF.

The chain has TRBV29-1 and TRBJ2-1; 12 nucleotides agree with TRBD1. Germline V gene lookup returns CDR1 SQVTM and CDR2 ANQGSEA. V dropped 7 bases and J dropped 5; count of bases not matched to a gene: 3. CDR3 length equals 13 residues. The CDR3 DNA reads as TGCAGCGCCGGGACAGGGGGCAACAATGAGCAGTTCTTC. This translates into CSAGTGGNNEQFF.

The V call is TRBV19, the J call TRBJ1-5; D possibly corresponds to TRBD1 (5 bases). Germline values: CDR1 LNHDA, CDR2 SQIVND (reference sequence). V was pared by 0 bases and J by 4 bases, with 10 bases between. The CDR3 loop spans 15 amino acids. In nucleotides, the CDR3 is TGTGCCAGTAGTATAGAGCAGGGACTGAATCAGCCCCAGCATTTT. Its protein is CASSIEQGLNQPQHF.

CDR3 DNA sequence: TGCGCCAGCAGCCAGTCGAGGGGGAGCTCCTACAATGAGCAGTTCTTC. It yields the protein CASSQSRGSSYNEQFF. The chain uses TRBV4-1 and TRBJ2-1; a possible D gene is TRBD1 (6 bases). The CDR3 runs to 16 residues. CDR1 and CDR2 (germline): MGHRA, YSYEKL. Trimming removed 3 bases from V and 0 bases from J, with 12 bases in between.

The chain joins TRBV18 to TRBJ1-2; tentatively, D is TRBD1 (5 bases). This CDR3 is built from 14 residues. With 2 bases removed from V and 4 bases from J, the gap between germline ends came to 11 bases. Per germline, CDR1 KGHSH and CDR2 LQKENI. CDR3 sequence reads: CASSPAGVGYGYTF. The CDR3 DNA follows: TGTGCCAGCTCACCAGCGGGGGTGGGCTATGGCTACACCTTC.

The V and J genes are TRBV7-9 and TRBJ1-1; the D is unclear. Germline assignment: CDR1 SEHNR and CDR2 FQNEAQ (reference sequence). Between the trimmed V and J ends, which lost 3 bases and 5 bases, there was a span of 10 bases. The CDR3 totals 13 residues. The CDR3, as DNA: TGTGCCAGCAGCTTTCCCTCTAGAACTGAAGCTTTCTTT. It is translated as CASSFPSRTEAFF.

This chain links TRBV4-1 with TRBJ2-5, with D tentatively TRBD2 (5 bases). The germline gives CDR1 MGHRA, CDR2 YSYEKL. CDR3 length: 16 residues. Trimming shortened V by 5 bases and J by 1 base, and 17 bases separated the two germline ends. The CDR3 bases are TGCGCCAGCAGCTCATCGGACTCTTTTCCCCAAGAGACCCAGTACTTC. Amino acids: CASSSSDSFPQETQYF.

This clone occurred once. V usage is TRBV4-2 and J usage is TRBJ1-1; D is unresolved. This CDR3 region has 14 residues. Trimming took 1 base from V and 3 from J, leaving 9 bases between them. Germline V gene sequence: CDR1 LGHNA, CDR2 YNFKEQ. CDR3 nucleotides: TGTGCCAGCAGCCAAGGATCAGTATACACTGAAGCTTTCTTT. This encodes CASSQGSVYTEAFF.